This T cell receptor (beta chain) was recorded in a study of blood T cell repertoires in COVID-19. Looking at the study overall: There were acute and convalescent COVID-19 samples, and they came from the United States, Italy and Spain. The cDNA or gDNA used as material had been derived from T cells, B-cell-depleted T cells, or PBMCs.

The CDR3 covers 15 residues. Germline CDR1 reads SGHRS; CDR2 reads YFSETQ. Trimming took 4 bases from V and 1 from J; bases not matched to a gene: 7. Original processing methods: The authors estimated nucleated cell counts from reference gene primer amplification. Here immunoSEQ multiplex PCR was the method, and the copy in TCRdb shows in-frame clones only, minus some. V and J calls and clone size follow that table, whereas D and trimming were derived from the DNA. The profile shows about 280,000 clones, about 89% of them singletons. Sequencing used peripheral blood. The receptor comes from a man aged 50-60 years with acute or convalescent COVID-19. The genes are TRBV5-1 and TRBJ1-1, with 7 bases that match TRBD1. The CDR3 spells CASSPGQTQNTEAFF. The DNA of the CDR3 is TGCGCCAGCAGCCCGGGACAGACACAGAACACTGAAGCTTTCTTT.